The rows below give T cell receptor beta chains drawn from one sample of a study of control samples from healthy donors and cancer patients. Assay used: immunoSEQ multiplex PCR; TCRdb lists only in-frame clones, some missing. The sample consists of under 200,000 clones, 93% of them appearing once. The sequenced material came from blood. The source is a woman aged 55-75 years in good health. CDR3s include the opening cysteine and the closing phenylalanine or tryptophan. The order of the fields is D gene, J gene, V gene, CDR3 length, clone size, CDR3 protein, CDR3 DNA. A D gene is named only where the DNA matches it firmly. Only part of the rows carry a size: once, few, many, or a class if the clone is expanded.

TRBD2 TRBJ2-2 TRBV7-6 17 NA CASSPVLRGSNTGELFF TGTGCCAGCAGCCCGGTCCTGCGGGGGTCGAACACCGGGGAGCTGTTTTTT
NA TRBJ2-5 TRBV5-6 13 NA CASSWTVYETQYF TGTGCCAGCAGCTGGACAGTCTACGAGACCCAGTACTTC
TRBD2 TRBJ2-1 TRBV2 16 NA CASSGGLAAAYNEQFF TGTGCCAGCAGTGGGGGACTAGCGGCTGCCTACAATGAGCAGTTCTTC
TRBD2 TRBJ2-1 TRBV29-1 12 NA CSVHSGGVEQFF TGCAGCGTTCATAGCGGGGGGGTTGAGCAGTTCTTC
TRBD1 TRBJ1-5 TRBV6-5 15 NA CASQGTGAGNQPQHF TGTGCCTCACAAGGGACAGGGGCGGGCAATCAGCCCCAGCATTTT
NA TRBJ2-3 TRBV18 13 once CASSPRDRDTQYF TGTGCCAGCTCACCACGGGACCGAGATACGCAGTATTTT
TRBD1 TRBJ1-4 TRBV5-5 14 NA CASSPGDRQEKLFF TGTGCCAGCAGCCCGGGGGACAGGCAGGAAAAACTGTTTTTT
NA TRBJ1-1 TRBV14 14 once CASSQNRLNTEAFF TGTGCCAGCAGCCAAAACAGGCTGAACACTGAAGCTTTCTTT
NA TRBJ1-1 TRBV4-1 15 NA CASSQTIGRATEAFF TGCGCCAGCAGCCAAACTATAGGGAGGGCCACTGAAGCTTTCTTT
TRBD1 TRBJ2-1 TRBV5-6 17 NA CASSPGTGTILNDEQFF TGTGCCAGCAGTCCTGGGACAGGGACCATCTTAAACGATGAGCAGTTCTTC
NA TRBJ2-7 TRBV18 14 few CASSPPDGSYEQYF TGTGCCAGCTCACCGCCTGACGGTTCCTACGAGCAGTACTTC
NA TRBJ1-1 TRBV18 15 NA CASSPIITGNTEAFF TGTGCCAGCTCACCAATAATAACAGGGAACACTGAAGCTTTCTTT
NA TRBJ1-5 TRBV27 13 NA CAGGRSSPYPQHF TGTGCCGGTGGTCGGAGCAGCCCTTATCCCCAGCATTTT
NA TRBJ2-1 TRBV19 12 NA CASSTQLNEQFF TGTGCCAGTAGTACTCAGCTCAATGAGCAGTTCTTC
TRBD2 TRBJ2-3 TRBV6-4 15 NA CASSPSGASTDTQYF TGTGCCAGCAGTCCTAGCGGGGCCTCCACAGATACGCAGTATTTT
TRBD2 TRBJ2-1 TRBV4-1 16 once CASSQNPSGAYNEQFF TGCGCCAGCAGCCAAAATCCTAGCGGGGCCTACAATGAGCAGTTCTTC
TRBD2 TRBJ2-3 TRBV7-2 16 NA CASSSGLAGGTDTQYF TGTGCCAGCAGCTCTGGACTAGCGGGGGGGACAGATACGCAGTATTTT
NA TRBJ2-1 TRBV14 17 NA CASSKGLGTLSYNEQFF TGTGCCAGCAGTAAAGGGTTGGGCACGCTCTCCTACAATGAGCAGTTCTTC
NA TRBJ2-7 TRBV5-3 15 NA CARSFPWGVSYEQYF TGTGCCAGAAGCTTTCCGTGGGGTGTCTCCTACGAGCAGTACTTC
TRBD1 TRBJ2-1 TRBV5-1 14 NA CASSLGTGYNEQFF TGCGCCAGCAGCTTGGGGACAGGCTACAATGAGCAGTTCTTC
NA TRBJ2-3 TRBV18 14 NA CASSLKGAPDTQYF TGTGCCAGCTCTCTCAAAGGGGCGCCAGATACGCAGTATTTT
NA TRBJ1-1 TRBV10-3 14 NA CAISPQDLNTEAFF TGTGCCATCAGTCCTCAGGATCTGAACACTGAAGCTTTCTTT
NA TRBJ1-1 TRBV6-1 15 NA CASSEVSGLGTEAFF TGTGCCAGCAGTGAAGTGTCGGGTTTAGGCACTGAAGCTTTCTTT
NA TRBJ2-4 TRBV19 13 NA CASSILGVDIQYF TGTGCCAGTAGTATCTTAGGAGTGGACATTCAGTACTTC